Included here is one T cell receptor (beta chain) sequence, with context. The data stem from a study of technical replicates of blood from several donors. Some clones are missing from TCRdb's copy, which holds only in-frame ones; the method was immunoSEQ multiplex PCR. The sample consists of about 15,000 clones, over 65% of them appearing once. The sequence was collected from a human donor in good health. Some clones in this sample may be carry-over from other donors' samples. Sequencing used PBMCs.

The DNA of the CDR3 is TGTGCCAGTAGTATCGGGGGTGAGGACACAGATACGCAGTATTTT. Translating gives CASSIGGEDTDTQYF. The chain links TRBV19 to TRBJ2-3; TRBD2 is a possible D gene (6 bases). In germline, CDR1 is LNHDA, CDR2 SQIVND (reference sequence). The V end lost 3 bases, the J end lost 2 bases, and 12 bases lay between the germline ends. The CDR3 covers 15 residues.